This T cell receptor beta chain is from a study of metastatic and nonmetastatic thyroid tumors. Turning to the study itself: For malignant and benign thyroid patients, tumor or nodule tissue and blood were the sources whose repertoires were compared.

TCRdb re-clonotyped the PCR reads through MiXCR. The sample records tens of thousands of clones, about a sixth being singletons. The germline gives CDR1 SGHKS, CDR2 YYEKEE (reference sequence). V shed 5 bases and J shed 3 bases, with 12 bases lying between them. This CDR3 has 13 residues. All patients were treatment-naive before thyroid surgery. The V and J genes are TRBV5-5 and TRBJ2-7; no firm D call. The sequencing input was tumor tissue. This TCR came from a female donor with papillary thyroid cancer or a benign thyroid nodule (not recorded which). Some clones in this sample may be carry-over from other donors' samples. CDR3 bases: TGTGCCAGCAGTCCCTCCCTGGTCTACGAGCAGTACTTC. Its translation is CASSPSLVYEQYF. Filled out from reference TRBV5-5 and TRBJ2-7, the complete variable domain reads DAGVTQSPTHLIKTRGQQVTLRCSPISGHKSVSWYQQVLGQGPQFIFQYYEKEERGRGNFPDRFSARQFPNYSSELNVNALLLGDSALYLCASSPSLVYEQYFGPGTRLTVT.